This T cell receptor (beta chain) was captured in a study of cytomegalovirus exposure and HLA in healthy donors. The study, taken as a whole, reports: A later analysis reportedly found that, within productive TCRs, an Asian-associated ancestry cluster had fewer N-insertions than the mean observed across the roughly 610 donors.

The PCR had 60 Vbeta and 13 Jbeta primers. TCRdb keeps only in-frame clones here, not all; method: immunoSEQ multiplex PCR. The repertoire has tens of thousands of clones, 55% to 75% of them found once; the top ten carry over 6.5%. Germline V gene lookup returns CDR1 MNHEY and CDR2 SVGAGI. CDR3 length: 13 residues. The J segment lost 4 bases and the V segment lost 4 bases, leaving 0 bases of the junction unmatched. As for this clone: No antigen is known for it.

The TCR originated in a man aged 30-40 years in good health and CMV-seronegative. The chain combines TRBV6-5 with TRBJ1-1, with 10 bases aligning to TRBD1. Specimen: PBMCs. The CDR3 loop is CASSWTGGTEAFF. Here the CDR3 DNA reads TGTGCCAGCAGTTGGACAGGGGGCACTGAAGCTTTCTTT.